These 5 T cell receptor beta chains were sequenced from one sample in a study of T cell clonality in common variable immunodeficiency. The data were produced by immunoSEQ multiplex PCR, yet TCRdb's version contains in-frame clones alone and is incomplete. This sample comprises tens of thousands of clones, none seen once only. Sequencing was done on a sample of peripheral blood mononuclear cells. All receptors derive from a person aged 18 to 75 in good health.

This clone was recorded a few times. The read ends 3 residues shy of where the CDR3 ends; the end is completed using the germline J gene. This rearrangement joins TRBV19 to TRBJ2-5; 7 bases line up with TRBD2. J was trimmed by 5 bases and V by 5 bases; bases with no gene match: 20. The CDR3 spans 18 residues. Germline assignment: CDR1 LNHDA and CDR2 SQIVND (reference sequence). CDR3 sequence: CASSSERESSGLMETQYF. CDR3 DNA (partial): TGTGCCAGTAGTTCTGAAAGGGAGTCTAGCGGCCTAATGGAGACC.

This clone has ten or more counts. Coverage ceases 3 residues before the CDR3 finishes, and the germline J gene fills in the end. The chain joins TRBV20-1 to TRBJ2-3, with D unresolved. CDR3 size: 15 residues. Germline CDR1 is DFQATT and CDR2 is SNEGSKA (reference sequence). Trimming removed 0 bases at V and 0 bases at J, with 10 bases between. The CDR3 spells CSARDLGTSTDTQYF. The sequenced part of the CDR3 DNA is TGCAGTGCTAGAGATCTAGGAACTAGCACAGATACG.

This clone was seen at least ten times. CDR3 sequence reads: CASSPLGAGGYTF. The covered CDR3 bases are TGTGCCAGCAGTCCGCTGGGGGCCGGTGGC. The rearrangement links TRBV6-2 or TRBV6-3 to TRBJ1-2; D is perhaps TRBD1 (6 bases). The read ends 3 residues before the CDR3 terminus; that terminus is restored from the germline J gene. V was shortened by 5 bases and J by 7 bases, with 14 bases between the two germline ends. The germline V gene has CDR1 MNHEY and CDR2 SVGEGT. The CDR3 sequence is 13 residues long.

In this sample, this clone turned up a few times. The read comes to an end 3 residues before the CDR3 does, leaving the germline J gene to fill in the end. The chain links TRBV5-1 to TRBJ1-3; 7 nucleotides match TRBD1. The CDR3 contains 15 residues. After removal of 4 bases from V and 0 bases from J, the junction contained 4 bases not matched to a gene. CDR1 and CDR2 from the germline V gene are SGHRS and YFSETQ. CDR3 residues: CASSPDRASGNTIYF. The part of the CDR3 DNA that was read is TGCGCCAGCAGCCCTGACAGGGCCTCTGGAAACACC. Full variable domain (rest looked up from reference TRBV5-1 and TRBJ1-3): KAGVTQTPRYLIKTRGQQVTLSCSPISGHRSVSWYQQTPGQGLQFLFEYFSETQRNKGNFPGRFSGRQFSNSRSEMNVSTLELGDSALYLCASSPDRASGNTIYFGEGSWLTVV.

This clone was seen ten or more times. The DNA ends 3 residues before the CDR3 does, and the rest of the CDR3 is filled in from the germline J gene. The V gene is TRBV19, the J gene TRBJ1-4; D perhaps matches TRBD1 (5 bases). The germline V gene has CDR1 LNHDA and CDR2 SQIVND (reference sequence). This CDR3 has 16 residues. The germline V and J ends were trimmed by 4 bases and 4 bases, with 16 bases remaining between them. This CDR3 reads CASSTTRRGVNEKLFF. The covered CDR3 bases are TGTGCCAGTAGTACGACGCGCCGGGGGGTTAATGAAAAA.